This is a list of T cell receptor beta chains from one sample in a study of cytomegalovirus exposure and HLA in healthy donors. Clones were sequenced by immunoSEQ multiplex PCR, and TCRdb holds only the in-frame ones, with some missing. The data contain 150,000 or so clones, around 82% of them singletons. Sequencing input: PBMCs. These receptors originate from a man aged 25-40 years in good health and CMV-seropositive. CDR3s include the opening cysteine and the closing phenylalanine or tryptophan. Fields, in order: D gene, V gene, clone size, J gene, CDR3 protein, CDR3 DNA. D genes are given only for firm matches. Only some rows state a clone size, as once, few, many or a class for expanded clones.

.	TRBV23-1	.	TRBJ2-5	CADLVREVQETQYF	TGCGCCGACCTCGTCAGGGAAGTCCAAGAGACCCAGTACTTC
TRBD1	TRBV30	.	TRBJ1-5	CAWSVRQGNQPQHF	TGTGCCTGGAGTGTTAGACAGGGTAATCAGCCCCAGCATTTT
TRBD1	TRBV7-3	few	TRBJ2-3	CASSLQGAPDTQYF	TGTGCCAGCAGCCTCCAGGGGGCTCCGGATACGCAGTATTTT
TRBD1	TRBV25-1	once	TRBJ2-7	CASSEGRTGDYEQYF	TGTGCCAGCAGTGAGGGCCGGACAGGGGACTACGAGCAGTACTTC
TRBD2	TRBV19	.	TRBJ2-1	CASSKPSGRMGDEQFF	TGTGCCAGTAGTAAACCTAGCGGTCGTATGGGCGATGAGCAGTTCTTC
TRBD1	TRBV28	.	TRBJ1-5	CASHGATGGNQPQHF	TGTGCCAGCCATGGGGCGACAGGGGGCAATCAGCCCCAGCATTTT
.	TRBV5-1	.	TRBJ1-4	CASSFSGVDEKLFF	TGCGCCAGCAGCTTCTCGGGGGTCGATGAAAAACTGTTTTTT
TRBD2	TRBV28	.	TRBJ2-1	CANRRAGRSYNEQFF	TGTGCCAACCGTCGAGCGGGAAGGTCCTACAATGAGCAGTTCTTC
TRBD2	TRBV10-1	.	TRBJ2-7	CASSDSGRGGSAYEQYF	TGCGCCAGCAGTGACTCGGGCCGGGGAGGGTCGGCCTACGAGCAGTACTTC
.	TRBV18	.	TRBJ2-6	CASSPMREGPYSGANVLTF	TGTGCCAGCTCACCCATGAGAGAGGGTCCCTACTCTGGGGCCAACGTCCTGACTTTC
.	TRBV7-2	.	TRBJ2-3	CASSSRVHPDTQYF	TGTGCCAGCAGTTCACGGGTGCATCCAGATACGCAGTATTTT
.	TRBV6-4	.	TRBJ1-5	CASSGGEGEPQHF	TGTGCCAGCAGCGGAGGCGAGGGAGAGCCCCAGCATTTT
TRBD2	TRBV7-2	.	TRBJ2-6	CASSRTSGSSGANVLTF	TGTGCCAGCAGCCGGACTAGCGGGTCCTCTGGGGCCAACGTCCTGACTTTC
.	TRBV27	.	TRBJ1-2	CASSSNSNYGYTF	TGTGCCAGCAGTTCAAACTCGAACTATGGCTACACCTTC
.	TRBV14	.	TRBJ1-1	CASSLPGTKAFF	TGTGCCAGCAGCCTTCCGGGTACTAAAGCTTTCTTT
.	TRBV7-9	few	TRBJ2-7	CASSLRYEQYF	TGTGCCAGCAGCTTGAGATACGAGCAGTACTTC
.	TRBV13	.	TRBJ1-2	CASSSITGYHTF	TGTGCCAGCAGCTCTATCACCGGGTACCACACCTTC
TRBD1	TRBV6-5	.	TRBJ1-2	CASSYGGGQLNYGYTF	TGTGCCAGCAGTTACGGAGGGGGACAGCTTAACTATGGCTACACCTTC
.	TRBV27	.	TRBJ2-1	CASSLGLDPSYNEQFF	TGTGCCAGCAGTCTCGGACTCGATCCCTCCTACAATGAGCAGTTCTTC
.	TRBV28	.	TRBJ1-4	CASRDGFNEKLFF	TGTGCCAGCAGAGACGGGTTTAATGAAAAACTGTTTTTT
TRBD2	TRBV2	.	TRBJ2-1	CASRNLAGVNEQFF	TGTGCCAGCAGGAATCTAGCGGGAGTCAATGAGCAGTTCTTC
TRBD1	TRBV4-3	.	TRBJ1-6	CASSLQQGENSPLHF	TGCGCCAGCAGCCTTCAACAGGGGGAGAATTCACCCCTCCACTTT
.	TRBV27	.	TRBJ2-3	CAGSLLGGEKQYF	TGTGCCGGCAGTTTGTTAGGGGGGGAAAAGCAGTATTTT
TRBD1	TRBV7-9	.	TRBJ1-3	CASSPMRTGHTIYF	TGTGCCAGCAGCCCAATGCGGACAGGGCATACCATATATTTT
.	TRBV4-1	.	TRBJ1-1	CASSQARGTLNTEAFF	TGCGCCAGCAGCCAAGCACGTGGGACATTGAACACTGAAGCTTTCTTT
.	TRBV6-6	once	TRBJ2-7	CASSYSGEYEQYF	TGTGCCAGCAGTTACTCCGGGGAATACGAGCAGTACTTC
.	TRBV18	.	TRBJ1-1	CASSPLGADTEAFF	TGTGCCAGCTCACCTTTGGGGGCTGACACTGAAGCTTTCTTT
TRBD2	TRBV30	.	TRBJ2-3	CAWSLRTSGGLTDTQYF	TGTGCCTGGAGCCTAAGGACTAGCGGGGGTCTCACAGATACGCAGTATTTT
TRBD1	TRBV11-2	once	TRBJ2-3	CASSLVHRGTDTQYF	TGTGCCAGCAGCTTAGTGCACAGGGGAACAGATACGCAGTATTTT
TRBD1	TRBV19	.	TRBJ1-5	CASSMRQGAQPQHF	TGTGCCAGTAGTATGCGGCAGGGGGCTCAGCCCCAGCATTTT
.	TRBV5-4	.	TRBJ1-1	CASSSEDRLGEAFF	TGTGCCAGCAGCTCCGAAGACAGGCTCGGTGAAGCTTTCTTT
TRBD2	TRBV5-4	.	TRBJ2-1	CASSGIAGGHDEQFF	TGTGCCAGCAGCGGAATAGCGGGGGGGCATGATGAGCAGTTCTTC
.	TRBV29-1	.	TRBJ2-1	CSVVPGQGSGRLRNEQFF	TGCAGCGTCGTCCCGGGACAGGGTAGCGGGAGGCTGAGGAATGAGCAGTTCTTC
TRBD1	TRBV6-4	.	TRBJ2-1	CASSEQGARDEQFF	TGTGCCAGCAGTGAACAGGGGGCTAGAGATGAGCAGTTCTTC
TRBD2	TRBV7-6	.	TRBJ2-3	CASRRESPDTQYF	TGTGCCAGCAGGCGGGAGTCCCCAGATACGCAGTATTTT
TRBD2	TRBV30	.	TRBJ2-1	CAWSVLRGGHNEQFF	TGTGCCTGGAGTGTACTTCGGGGGGGCCACAATGAGCAGTTCTTC
TRBD2	TRBV7-3	.	TRBJ2-3	CASSPAGGETDTQYF	TGTGCCAGCAGCCCAGCGGGAGGGGAGACAGATACGCAGTATTTT
TRBD1	TRBV6-5	.	TRBJ2-1	CASSRTGEYNEQFF	TGTGCCAGCAGTCGGACAGGGGAATACAATGAGCAGTTCTTC
TRBD2	TRBV7-3	.	TRBJ2-2	CASSLFADGLAGRNGELFF	TGTGCCAGCAGCTTATTCGCAGACGGACTAGCGGGTAGAAACGGGGAGCTGTTTTTT
TRBD1	TRBV10-2	.	TRBJ2-1	CASRQGLYNEQFF	TGCGCCAGCAGACAGGGGTTATACAATGAGCAGTTCTTC
.	TRBV5-6	.	TRBJ2-7	CASSAFSSSYEQYF	TGTGCCAGCAGTGCGTTTAGCAGCTCCTACGAGCAGTACTTC
TRBD1	TRBV5-1	.	TRBJ2-7	CASSLGQGAYEQYF	TGCGCCAGCAGCCTGGGACAGGGGGCCTACGAGCAGTACTTC
TRBD1	TRBV5-6	.	TRBJ1-2	CASSKGTGTHGYTF	TGTGCCAGCAGCAAGGGGACAGGGACGCATGGCTACACCTTC
TRBD1	TRBV4-1	once	TRBJ1-1	CASSHGPGQGDTEAFF	TGCGCCAGCAGCCATGGACCGGGACAGGGGGACACTGAAGCTTTCTTT
TRBD1	TRBV30	.	TRBJ2-5	CAWHTGGSETQYF	TGTGCCTGGCACACAGGGGGCAGCGAGACCCAGTACTTC
TRBD2	TRBV2	.	TRBJ2-1	CATSPLAEGEQFF	TGTGCCACCTCACCCCTAGCGGAGGGTGAGCAGTTCTTC
TRBD1	TRBV19	.	TRBJ2-6	CASSGGTAGANVLTF	TGTGCCAGTAGTGGTGGGACAGCCGGGGCCAACGTCCTGACTTTC
TRBD1	TRBV11-2	.	TRBJ2-7	CASSSGQGREQYF	TGTGCCAGCAGCTCGGGACAGGGTCGGGAGCAGTACTTC
TRBD1	TRBV9	.	TRBJ2-1	CASSAGQGGNEQFF	TGTGCCAGCAGCGCGGGACAGGGCGGGAATGAGCAGTTCTTC
.	TRBV5-1	.	TRBJ1-2	CASSLRGYGYTF	TGCGCCAGCAGCTTGAGGGGTTATGGCTACACCTTC
.	TRBV29-1	.	TRBJ1-1	CSVAIQNTEAFF	TGCAGCGTTGCTATCCAGAACACTGAAGCTTTCTTT
TRBD2	TRBV10-3	.	TRBJ2-5	CAIRGTSEQETQYF	TGTGCCATCAGGGGGACTAGCGAACAAGAGACCCAGTACTTC
.	TRBV7-2	.	TRBJ2-5	CASSLGQAGQTKRTQYF	TGTGCCAGCAGCTTAGGCCAAGCTGGACAGACCAAGAGAACCCAGTACTTC